This T cell receptor beta chain was sequenced in a study of blood T cell repertoires in COVID-19. Overall study context: Acute and convalescent COVID-19 specimens originated in the United States, Italy and Spain. PBMCs, B-cell-depleted T cells, or T cells were the source of the cDNA or gDNA that made up the material.

In the original processing: Counts of nucleated cells, estimated from reference gene primer amplification, were obtained. Produced via immunoSEQ multiplex PCR; TCRdb's table is partial and in-frame only. V, J and clone size were drawn from that table, and D and trimming were deduced from the DNA. The sample lists more than 95,000 clones; around four fifths were seen once. CDR1 SQVTM and CDR2 ANQGSEA come from the germline V gene. V lost 5 bases, J lost 4 bases, and 14 bases lay in between. This CDR3 is built from 13 residues. Specimen: peripheral blood. The chain combines TRBV29-1 with TRBJ1-1; a possible D gene is TRBD1 (5 bases). This TCR came from a human donor in a cohort sampled during active COVID-19. The CDR3: CSVQEQQGTEAFF. The CDR3 DNA sequence: TGCAGCGTTCAGGAGCAGCAGGGCACTGAAGCTTTCTTT.